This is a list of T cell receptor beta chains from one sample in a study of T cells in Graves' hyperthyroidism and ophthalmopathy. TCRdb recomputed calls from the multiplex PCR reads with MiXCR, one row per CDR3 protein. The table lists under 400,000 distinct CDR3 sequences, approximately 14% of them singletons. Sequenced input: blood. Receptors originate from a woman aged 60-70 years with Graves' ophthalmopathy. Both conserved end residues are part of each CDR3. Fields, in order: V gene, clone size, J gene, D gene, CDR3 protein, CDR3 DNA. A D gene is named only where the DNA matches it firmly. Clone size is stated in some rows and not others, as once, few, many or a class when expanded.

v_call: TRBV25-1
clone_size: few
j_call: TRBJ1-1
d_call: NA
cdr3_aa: CASSLRRGVSTEAFF
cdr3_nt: TGTGCCAGCAGTTTAAGACGGGGAGTTTCCACTGAAGCTTTCTTT

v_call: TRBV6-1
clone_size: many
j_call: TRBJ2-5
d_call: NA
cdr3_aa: CASSPTRTKQETQYF
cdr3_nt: TGTGCCAGCAGTCCAACAAGGACTAAACAAGAGACCCAGTACTTC

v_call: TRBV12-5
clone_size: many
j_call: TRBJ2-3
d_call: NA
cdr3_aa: CASGFPRPTVDTKTTSTDTQYF
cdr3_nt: TGTGCTAGTGGTTTCCCCCGCCCCACTGTGGACACGAAAACTACTAGCACAGATACGCAGTATTTT

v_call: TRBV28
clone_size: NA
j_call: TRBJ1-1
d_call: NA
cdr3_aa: CASSTGPSAFF
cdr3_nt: TGTGCCAGCAGCACGGGACCGAGTGCTTTCTTT

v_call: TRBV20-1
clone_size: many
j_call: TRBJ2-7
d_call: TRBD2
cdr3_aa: CSASRVVAGYEQYF
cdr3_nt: TGCAGTGCTTCACGGGTAGTAGCGGGGTACGAGCAGTACTTC

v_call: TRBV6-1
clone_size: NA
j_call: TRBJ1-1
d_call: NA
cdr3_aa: CASRTHSRGTGTEAFF
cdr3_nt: TGTGCCAGCAGGACCCACAGTAGGGGAACGGGCACTGAAGCTTTCTTT

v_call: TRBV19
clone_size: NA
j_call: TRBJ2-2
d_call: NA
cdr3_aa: CASMVVMNTGELFF
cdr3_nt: TGTGCCAGTATGGTAGTAATGAACACCGGGGAGCTGTTTTTT

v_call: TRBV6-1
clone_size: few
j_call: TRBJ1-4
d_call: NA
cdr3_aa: CASSEGTANEKLFF
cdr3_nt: TGTGCCAGCAGTGAAGGAACCGCTAATGAAAAACTGTTTTTT

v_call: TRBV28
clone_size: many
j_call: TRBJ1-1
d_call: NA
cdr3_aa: CASNRGNTEAFF
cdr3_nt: TGTGCCAGCAATCGGGGGAACACTGAAGCTTTCTTT

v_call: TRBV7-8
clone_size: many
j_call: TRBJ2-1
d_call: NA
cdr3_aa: CASSWVAGDEQFF
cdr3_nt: TGTGCCAGCAGCTGGGTGGCAGGGGACGAGCAGTTCTTC

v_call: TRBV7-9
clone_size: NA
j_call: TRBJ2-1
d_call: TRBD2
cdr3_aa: CASSPLPGGTSGGSYNEQFF
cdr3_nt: TGTGCCAGCAGCCCCCTCCCCGGCGGGACTAGCGGAGGATCCTACAATGAGCAGTTCTTC

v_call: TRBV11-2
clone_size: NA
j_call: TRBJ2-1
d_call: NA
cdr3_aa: CASSYRQTGYSYNEQFF
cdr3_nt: TGTGCCAGCAGCTATAGGCAGACAGGTTACTCCTACAATGAGCAGTTCTTC

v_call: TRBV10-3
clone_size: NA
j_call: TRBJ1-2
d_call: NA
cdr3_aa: CAIRDSYGYTF
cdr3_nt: TGTGCCATCAGGGACAGCTATGGCTACACCTTC

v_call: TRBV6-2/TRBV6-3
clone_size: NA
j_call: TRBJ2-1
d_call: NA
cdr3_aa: CASSYFINEQFF
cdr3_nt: TGTGCCAGCAGTTACTTTATCAATGAGCAGTTCTTC

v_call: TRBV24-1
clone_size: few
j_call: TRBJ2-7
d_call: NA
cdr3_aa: CATSRGEQYF
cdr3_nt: TGTGCCACCTCAAGAGGCGAGCAGTACTTC

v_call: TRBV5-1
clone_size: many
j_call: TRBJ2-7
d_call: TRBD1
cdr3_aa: CASSFAGTGGYEQYF
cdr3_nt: TGCGCCAGCAGCTTCGCCGGGACAGGGGGCTACGAGCAGTACTTC

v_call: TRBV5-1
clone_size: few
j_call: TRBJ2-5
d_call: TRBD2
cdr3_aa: CASSAGGGGQETQYF
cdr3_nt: TGCGCCAGCAGTGCGGGAGGGGGGGGCCAAGAGACCCAGTACTTC

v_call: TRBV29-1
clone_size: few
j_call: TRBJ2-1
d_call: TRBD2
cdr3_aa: CSASGTSGSSSYNEQFF
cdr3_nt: TGCAGCGCGTCCGGGACTAGCGGGTCTAGCTCCTACAATGAGCAGTTCTTC

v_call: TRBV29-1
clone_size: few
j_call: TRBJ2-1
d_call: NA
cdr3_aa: CSVHWLAHGEQFF
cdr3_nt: TGCAGCGTTCATTGGTTGGCACATGGTGAGCAGTTCTTC

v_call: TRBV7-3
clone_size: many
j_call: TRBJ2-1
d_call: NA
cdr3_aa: CASRPPRRGSTPTNEQFF
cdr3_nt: TGTGCCAGCAGACCCCCTAGGCGGGGTTCCACTCCCACCAATGAGCAGTTCTTC

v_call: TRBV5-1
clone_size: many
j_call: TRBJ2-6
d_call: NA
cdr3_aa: CASNRETGANVLTF
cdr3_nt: TGCGCCAGCAACAGGGAAACTGGGGCCAACGTCCTGACTTTC

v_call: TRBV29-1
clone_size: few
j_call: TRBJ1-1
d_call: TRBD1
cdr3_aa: CSVGQSMNTEAFF
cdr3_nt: TGCAGCGTGGGACAGTCCATGAACACTGAAGCTTTCTTT

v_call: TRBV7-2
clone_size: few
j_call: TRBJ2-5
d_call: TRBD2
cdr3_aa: CASSLRLGGRGWGETQYF
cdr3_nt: TGTGCCAGCAGCTTACGTCTTGGCGGGAGAGGGTGGGGTGAGACCCAATACTTC

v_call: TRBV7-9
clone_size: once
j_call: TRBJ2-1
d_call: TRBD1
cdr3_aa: CASSSQGGQGVNEQFF
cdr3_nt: TGTGCCAGCAGCTCCCAAGGGGGACAGGGGGTCAATGAGCAGTTCTTC

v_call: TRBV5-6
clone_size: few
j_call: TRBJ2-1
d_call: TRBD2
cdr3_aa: CASTYSGRRYNEQFF
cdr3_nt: TGTGCCAGCACCTACAGCGGGAGGCGGTACAATGAGCAGTTCTTC

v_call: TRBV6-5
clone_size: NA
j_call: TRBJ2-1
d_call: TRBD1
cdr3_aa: CGSSYSRGGQGASNEQFF
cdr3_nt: TGTGGCAGCAGTTACTCGAGGGGGGGACAGGGGGCGAGCAATGAGCAGTTCTTC

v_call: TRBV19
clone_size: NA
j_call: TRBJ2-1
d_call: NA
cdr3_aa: CASSIVAGNNEQFF
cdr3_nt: TGTGCCAGTAGTATCGTGGCCGGTAACAATGAGCAGTTCTTC

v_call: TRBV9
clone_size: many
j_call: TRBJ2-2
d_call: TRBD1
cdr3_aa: CASSVRQGVDTGELFF
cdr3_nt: TGTGCCAGCAGCGTTAGACAGGGGGTGGACACCGGGGAGCTGTTTTTT

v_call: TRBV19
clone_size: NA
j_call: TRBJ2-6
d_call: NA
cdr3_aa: CASSIRDNSGANVLTF
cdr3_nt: TGTGCCAGTAGTATCCGTGACAACTCTGGGGCCAACGTCCTGACTTTC

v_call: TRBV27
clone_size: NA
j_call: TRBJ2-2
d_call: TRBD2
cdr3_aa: CASSLSFPGGGELFF
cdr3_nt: TGTGCCAGCAGTTTATCCTTCCCGGGGGGAGGGGAGCTGTTTTTT

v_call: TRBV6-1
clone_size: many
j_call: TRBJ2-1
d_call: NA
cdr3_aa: CASSVYGSSNEQFF
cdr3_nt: TGTGCCAGCAGTGTCTACGGGTCTTCCAATGAGCAGTTCTTC

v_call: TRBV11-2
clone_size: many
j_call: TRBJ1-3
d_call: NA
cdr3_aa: CASSDPTGTVNTIYF
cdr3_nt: TGTGCCAGCAGCGATCCGACAGGAACGGTAAACACCATATATTTT